This T cell receptor (beta chain) stems from a study of T-cell reconstitution after alpha-beta-depleted transplantation in children. The length of the CDR3 is 15 residues. The junction had 11 bases not matched to a gene; V was cut back by 6 bases and J by 3 bases. A library of TCRbeta sequences, prepared with unique molecular identifiers, was generated. TCRdb called the PCR reads again in MiXCR, with one record for every CDR3 protein. The sample holds roughly 50,000 distinct CDR3 sequences, 40% to 55% seen once. The source is a male patient aged 5 to 17 who had a stem cell transplant for acute lymphoblastic leukemia, so the T cells may come from the graft donor. This material consisted of PBMCs, mostly from graft donor cells, taken 360 days after TCRalphabeta/CD19-depleted stem cell transplant. This chain joins TRBV12-3 or TRBV12-4 and TRBJ2-7; 7 nucleotides line up with TRBD1. Written as DNA, the CDR3 is TGTGCCAGCAGCCAGGACAGGCCCACCCTCTACGAGCAGTACTTC. Protein: CASSQDRPTLYEQYF.